This T cell receptor (beta chain) was captured in a study of identical twins. Study results and caveats: Out-of-frame alpha sequences shared by twins showed excess low generation probability. There were fewer insertions in abundant cord blood beta clonotypes, but memory repertoires showed no such pattern.

TCRdb recomputed calls from the 5' RACE reads with MiXCR, one row per CDR3 protein. The sample carries roughly 280,000 distinct CDR3 sequences, roughly 8.6% recorded once. The CDR3 consists of 13 residues. Germline V CDR1 and CDR2: SGHRS, YFSETQ. V was shortened by 6 bases and J by 2 bases, with 8 bases between the two germline ends. There are many counts of this clonotype. Its specificity is unknown. These data were also filed under a second study, of yellow fever vaccine responses in identical twins.

The material sequenced was CD8+ T cells sorted from blood. This clonotype was sampled from a woman aged 18-30 years in good health. The V call is TRBV5-1, the J call TRBJ2-2; no clear D gene. For the CDR3, the DNA is TGCGCCAGCATCGATCCAAACACCGGGGAGCTGTTTTTT. Translation gives CASIDPNTGELFF.